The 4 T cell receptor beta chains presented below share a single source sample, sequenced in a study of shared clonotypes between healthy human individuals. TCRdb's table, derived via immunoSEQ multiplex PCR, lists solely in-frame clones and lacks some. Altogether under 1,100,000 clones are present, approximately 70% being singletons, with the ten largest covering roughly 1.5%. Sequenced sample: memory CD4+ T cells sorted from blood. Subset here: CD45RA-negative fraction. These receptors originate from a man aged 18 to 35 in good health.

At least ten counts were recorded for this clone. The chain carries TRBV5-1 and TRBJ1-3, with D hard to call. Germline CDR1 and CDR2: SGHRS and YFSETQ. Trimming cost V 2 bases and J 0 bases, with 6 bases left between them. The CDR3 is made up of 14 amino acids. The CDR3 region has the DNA TGCGCCAGCAGCTTATACACCTCTGGAAACACCATATATTTT. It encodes CASSLYTSGNTIYF.

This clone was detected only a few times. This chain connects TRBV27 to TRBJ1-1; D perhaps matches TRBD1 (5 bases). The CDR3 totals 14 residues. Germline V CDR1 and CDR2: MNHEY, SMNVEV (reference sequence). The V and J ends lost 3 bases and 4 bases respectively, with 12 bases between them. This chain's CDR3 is CASSLWGEGTEAFF. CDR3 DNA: TGTGCCAGCAGTTTGTGGGGCGAGGGCACTGAAGCTTTCTTT.

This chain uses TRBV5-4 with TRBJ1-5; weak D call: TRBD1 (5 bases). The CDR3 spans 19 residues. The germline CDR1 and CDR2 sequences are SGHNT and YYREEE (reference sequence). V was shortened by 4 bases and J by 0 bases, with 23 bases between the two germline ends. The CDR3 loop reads CASSMVPDSLPYSNQPQHF. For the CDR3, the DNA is TGTGCCAGCAGCATGGTGCCTGACAGCCTGCCTTATAGCAATCAGCCCCAGCATTTT.

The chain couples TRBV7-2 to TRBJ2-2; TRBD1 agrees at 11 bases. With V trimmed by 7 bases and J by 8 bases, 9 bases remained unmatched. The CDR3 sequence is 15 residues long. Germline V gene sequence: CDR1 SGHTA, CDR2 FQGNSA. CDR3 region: CASNGQGAGSGELFF. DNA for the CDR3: TGTGCCAGCAACGGACAGGGGGCTGGGTCTGGGGAGCTGTTTTTT.